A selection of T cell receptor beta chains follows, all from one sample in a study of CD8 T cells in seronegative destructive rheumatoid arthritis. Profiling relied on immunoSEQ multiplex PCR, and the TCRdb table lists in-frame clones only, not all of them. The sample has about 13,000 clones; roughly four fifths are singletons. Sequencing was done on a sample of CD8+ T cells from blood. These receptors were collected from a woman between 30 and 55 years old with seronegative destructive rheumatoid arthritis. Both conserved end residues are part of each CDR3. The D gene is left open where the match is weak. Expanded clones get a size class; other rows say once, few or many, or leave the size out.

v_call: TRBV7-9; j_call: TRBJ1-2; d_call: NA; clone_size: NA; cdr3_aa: CASRGVLLGMDGYTF; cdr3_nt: TGTGCCAGCAGGGGAGTCCTCCTGGGGATGGATGGCTACACCTTC
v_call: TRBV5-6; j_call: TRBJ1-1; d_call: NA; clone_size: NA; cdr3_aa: CASSLVRGGTEAFF; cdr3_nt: TGTGCCAGCAGCTTGGTCCGCGGGGGTACTGAAGCTTTCTTT
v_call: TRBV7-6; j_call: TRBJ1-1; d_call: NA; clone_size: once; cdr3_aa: CASSLVAGESTEAFF; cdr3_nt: TGTGCCAGCAGCTTAGTGGCCGGAGAGAGCACTGAAGCTTTCTTT
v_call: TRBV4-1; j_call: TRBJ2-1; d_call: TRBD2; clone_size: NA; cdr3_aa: CASRPAGGHEQFF; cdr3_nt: TGCGCCAGCAGGCCAGCGGGGGGGCATGAGCAGTTCTTC
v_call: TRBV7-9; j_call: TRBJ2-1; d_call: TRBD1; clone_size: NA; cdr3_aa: CASSLGGGQGPHNEQFF; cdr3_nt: TGTGCCAGCAGCTTAGGGGGGGGACAGGGGCCCCACAATGAGCAGTTCTTC
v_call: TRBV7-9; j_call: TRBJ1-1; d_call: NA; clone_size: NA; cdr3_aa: CASSLSGEIRDTEAFF; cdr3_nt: TGTGCCAGCAGCTTGTCGGGAGAGATCAGAGACACTGAAGCTTTCTTT
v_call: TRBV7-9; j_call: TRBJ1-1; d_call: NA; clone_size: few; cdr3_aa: CASSFAEAFF; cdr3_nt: TGTGCCAGCAGCTTCGCTGAAGCTTTCTTT
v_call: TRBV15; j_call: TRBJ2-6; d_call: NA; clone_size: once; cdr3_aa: CATSRDNSGANVLTF; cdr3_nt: TGTGCCACCAGCAGAGACAACTCTGGGGCCAACGTCCTGACTTTC
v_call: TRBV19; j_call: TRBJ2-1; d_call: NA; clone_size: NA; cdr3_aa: CASTPNYNEQFF; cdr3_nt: TGTGCCAGTACCCCTAACTACAATGAGCAGTTCTTC
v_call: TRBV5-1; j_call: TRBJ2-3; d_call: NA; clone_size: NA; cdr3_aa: CASSRWGLIVSTDTQYF; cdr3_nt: TGCGCCAGCAGCCGCTGGGGACTCATAGTTAGCACAGATACGCAGTATTTT
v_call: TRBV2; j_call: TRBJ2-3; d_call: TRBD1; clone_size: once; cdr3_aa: CASYYGSGQGRVKYTDTQYF; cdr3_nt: TGTGCCAGCTACTATGGTTCGGGACAGGGACGGGTAAAGTATACAGATACGCAGTATTTT
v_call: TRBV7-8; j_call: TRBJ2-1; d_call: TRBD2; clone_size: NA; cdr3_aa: CASSLGLAGAGSYNEQFF; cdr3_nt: TGTGCCAGCAGCTTGGGCTTAGCGGGGGCCGGCTCCTACAATGAGCAGTTCTTC
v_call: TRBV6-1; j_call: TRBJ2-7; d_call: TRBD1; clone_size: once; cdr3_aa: CASRGTGAYYEQYF; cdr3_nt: TGTGCCAGCAGGGGAACAGGGGCTTACTACGAGCAGTACTTC
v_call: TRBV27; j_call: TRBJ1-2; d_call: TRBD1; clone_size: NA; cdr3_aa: CASSPVPTGEDYGYTF; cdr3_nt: TGTGCCAGCAGTCCAGTCCCGACAGGGGAGGACTATGGCTACACCTTC
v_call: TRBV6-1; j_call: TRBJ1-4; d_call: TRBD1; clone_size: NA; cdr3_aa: CASREEDRGDEKLFF; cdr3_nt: TGTGCCAGCAGGGAAGAGGACAGGGGGGATGAAAAACTGTTTTTT
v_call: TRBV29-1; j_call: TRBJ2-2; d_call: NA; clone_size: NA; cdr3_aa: CSVETANTGELFF; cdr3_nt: TGCAGCGTTGAAACAGCCAACACCGGGGAGCTGTTTTTT
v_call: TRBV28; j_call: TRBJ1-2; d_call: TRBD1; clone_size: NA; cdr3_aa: CASSLYGQGKGYTF; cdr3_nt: TGTGCCAGCAGTTTATATGGACAGGGGAAGGGCTACACCTTC
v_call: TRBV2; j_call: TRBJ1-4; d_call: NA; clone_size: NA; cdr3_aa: CASMREGSEKLFF; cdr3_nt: TGTGCCAGCATGCGGGAAGGGAGTGAAAAACTGTTTTTT
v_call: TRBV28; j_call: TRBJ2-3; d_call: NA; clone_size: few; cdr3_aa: CASGTPNADTQYF; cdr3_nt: TGTGCCAGCGGCACCCCGAACGCAGATACGCAGTATTTT
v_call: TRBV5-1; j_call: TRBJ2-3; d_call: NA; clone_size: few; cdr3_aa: CASSWEYLTDTQYF; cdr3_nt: TGCGCCAGCAGCTGGGAGTACCTCACAGATACGCAGTATTTT
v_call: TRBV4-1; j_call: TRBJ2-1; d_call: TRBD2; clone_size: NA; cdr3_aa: CASSQVTTSGVNEQFF; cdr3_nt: TGCGCCAGCAGCCAAGTTACGACTAGCGGCGTCAATGAGCAGTTCTTC
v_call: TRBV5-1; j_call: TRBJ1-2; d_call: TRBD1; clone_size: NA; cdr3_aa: CASSPRTGADGYTF; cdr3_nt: TGCGCCAGCAGCCCCCGGACAGGGGCGGACGGCTACACCTTC
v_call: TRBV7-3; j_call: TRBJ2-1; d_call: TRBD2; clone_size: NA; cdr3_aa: CASSLGLAGGKGEQFF; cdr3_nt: TGTGCCAGCAGCCTGGGGCTAGCGGGGGGGAAGGGTGAGCAGTTCTTC
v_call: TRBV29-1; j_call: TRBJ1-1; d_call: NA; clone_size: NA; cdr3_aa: CSVAPGNTEAFF; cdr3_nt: TGCAGCGTTGCCCCAGGGAACACTGAAGCTTTCTTT
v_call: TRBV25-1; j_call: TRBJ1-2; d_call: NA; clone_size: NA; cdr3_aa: CASSPRNRITSGGYTF; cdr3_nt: TGTGCCAGCAGTCCGAGGAACCGGATAACCTCTGGAGGCTACACCTTC
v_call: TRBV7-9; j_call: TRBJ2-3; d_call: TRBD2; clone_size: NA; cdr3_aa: CASVSGGGGDTQYF; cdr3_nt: TGTGCCAGCGTCAGCGGGGGAGGGGGAGATACGCAGTATTTT
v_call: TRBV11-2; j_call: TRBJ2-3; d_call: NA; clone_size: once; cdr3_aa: CASSLGKTFGADTQYF; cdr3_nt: TGTGCCAGCAGCTTAGGAAAGACCTTCGGAGCAGATACGCAGTATTTT
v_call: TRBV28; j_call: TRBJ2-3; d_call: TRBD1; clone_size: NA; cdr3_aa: CASSTGVSTDTQYF; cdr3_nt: TGTGCCAGCAGTACAGGGGTCAGCACAGATACGCAGTATTTT